One and the same sample provided the 8 T cell receptor beta chains below, sequenced in a study of blood T cell repertoires in COVID-19. The table came from immunoSEQ multiplex PCR; TCRdb's copy has only in-frame clones and leaves some out. The sample records approximately 270,000 clones, around 85% being singletons. Sequencing was carried out using peripheral blood. The receptor set was obtained from a human donor with COVID-19, enrolled during active disease. The donor label of this sample is uncertain.

The chain recombines TRBV19 with TRBJ2-7; D may be TRBD2 (5 bases). CDR1 is LNHDA and CDR2 is SQIVND in the germline V gene (reference sequence). Trimming took off 3 bases at V and 4 bases at J, with 16 bases between the two ends. The CDR3 covers 15 residues. CDR3 region: CASSISGGSKYEQYF. The DNA of the CDR3 is TGTGCCAGTAGTATCAGTGGCGGGTCGAAATACGAGCAGTACTTC.

The genes are TRBV19 and TRBJ2-2; 7 bases fit TRBD2. Germline values: CDR1 LNHDA, CDR2 SQIVND (reference sequence). V was pared by 6 bases and J by 0 bases, with 10 bases of the junction left unmatched. The CDR3 extends over 17 amino acids. CDR3 sequence reads: CASSTTREKANTGELFF. The CDR3 region has the DNA TGTGCCAGTAGCACGACGCGGGAGAAGGCGAACACCGGGGAGCTGTTTTTT.

CDR3 sequence (DNA): TGCGCCAGCAGCTCCTGGACAGAGAACACCGGGGAGCTGTTTTTT. Translating it yields CASSSWTENTGELFF. The chain carries TRBV5-1 and TRBJ2-2; a possible D gene is TRBD1 (6 bases). This CDR3 spans 15 amino acids. The ends were cut back, 3 bases at V and 1 base at J, with 10 bases in the middle. The V gene's germline CDR1 is SGHRS and CDR2 YFSETQ.

In this sample, this clone turned up once. The V and J genes are TRBV21-1 and TRBJ2-5; TRBD2 reflects the table's D call only, with no check against the DNA. TRBV21-1 counts as a pseudogene. This CDR3 has 16 residues. The CDR3 loop reads CASSLRLAGDQETQYF. In nucleotides, the CDR3 is TGTGCCAGCAGCCTACGACTAGCGGGGGACCAAGAGACCCAGTACTTC.

The V call is TRBV7-2, the J call TRBJ1-6; 7 bases fit TRBD1. V lost 5 bases and J lost 4; bases outside the gene matches: 8. The CDR3 contains 16 residues. CDR1 is SGHTA, CDR2 FQGNSA, per germline. CDR3 region: CASSTDRAIYNSPLHF. CDR3 nucleotide sequence: TGTGCCAGCAGCACAGACAGGGCCATTTATAATTCACCCCTCCACTTT.

The chain employs TRBV27 and TRBJ1-2; 9 bases match TRBD1. The CDR3 sequence is 16 residues long. V was clipped by 5 bases and J by 2 bases; unmatched bases: 9. CDR1 is MNHEY and CDR2 is SMNVEV in the germline V gene (reference sequence). The CDR3 bases are TGTGCCAGCAGTCCGTATGTGGGACAGGGAAACTATGGCTACACCTTC. It is translated as CASSPYVGQGNYGYTF.

J is TRBJ2-3 and V is TRBV4-3; perhaps TRBD2 as D (5 bases). V was cut by 0 bases and J by 5 bases, with 6 bases left in between. The CDR3 consists of 13 residues. Germline V lookup: CDR1 LGHNA, CDR2 YSLEER. This chain's CDR3 is CASSQERVDTQYF. CDR3 DNA: TGCGCCAGCAGCCAAGAGAGGGTAGATACGCAGTATTTT.

The chain uses TRBV19 and TRBJ2-1; 11 nucleotides align to TRBD2. This CDR3 contains 17 residues. Unmatched junction bases numbered 7, after V lost 5 bases and J lost 1 base. In germline, CDR1 is LNHDA, CDR2 SQIVND (reference sequence). The CDR3 sequence is CASSFGTSGRSYNEQFF. The CDR3 DNA reads TGTGCCAGTAGTTTTGGGACTAGCGGCAGGTCCTACAATGAGCAGTTCTTC.